Listed here are 22 T cell receptor beta chains from one sample, sequenced in a study of Tregs in tolerant kidney transplant recipients. Produced via immunoSEQ multiplex PCR; TCRdb's table is partial and in-frame only. This sample has tens of thousands of clones, with 91% found just once. The sequencing input was Tregs from blood. All receptors come from a human donor in good health.

This clone has only one observation. The rearrangement links TRBV5-1 to TRBJ1-4, with 10 bases matching TRBD1. The CDR3 runs to 14 residues. Trimming cost V 0 bases and J 8 bases; bases outside gene matches: 1. The germline gives CDR1 SGHRS, CDR2 YFSETQ. For the CDR3, the DNA is TGCGCCAGCAGCTTGGGGGACAGGGGCGAAAAACTGTTTTTT. It yields the protein CASSLGDRGEKLFF.

J is TRBJ2-5 and V is TRBV9; 8 bases match TRBD1. With 6 bases clipped from V and 5 bases from J, the junction kept 6 bases outside the gene matches. CDR1 SGDLS and CDR2 YYNGEE come from the germline V gene. CDR3 length equals 13 residues. CDR3 sequence reads: CASNGQGRETQYF. DNA for the CDR3: TGTGCCAGCAACGGACAGGGCCGGGAGACCCAGTACTTC.

The V call is TRBV7-8, the J call TRBJ2-1; D possibly corresponds to TRBD2 (5 bases). Per germline, CDR1 SGHVS and CDR2 FQNEAQ. CDR3 length equals 14 residues. V was shortened by 5 bases and J by 4 bases, with 12 bases between the two germline ends. The CDR3 is CASSPEELYNEQFF. The CDR3 DNA sequence: TGTGCCAGCAGCCCGGAGGAGCTGTACAATGAGCAGTTCTTC. Full variable domain (missing parts from reference TRBV7-8 and TRBJ2-1): GAGVSQSPRYKVAKRGQDVALRCDPISGHVSLFWYQQALGQGPEFLTYFQNEAQLDKSGLPSDRFFAERPEGSVSTLKIQRTQQEDSAVYLCASSPEELYNEQFFGPGTRLTVL.

V is TRBV5-1 and J is TRBJ2-5; D ambiguous. The tail of the sequence fits TRBJ2-7 better, so the J call may be wrong. This CDR3 has 14 amino acids. Germline V gene sequence: CDR1 SGHRS, CDR2 YFSETQ. This CDR3 reads CASSLAPSSYEQYF. CDR3 sequence (DNA): TGCGCCAGCAGCCTCGCTCCTAGCTCCTACGAGCAGTACTTC.

V and J are TRBV2 and TRBJ1-2; TRBD1 might be the D (6 bases). V was clipped by 8 bases and J by 4 bases, with 8 bases between them. This CDR3 is built from 11 residues. Germline V gives CDR1 SNHLY, CDR2 FYNNEI. Here the CDR3 reads CASPGAYGYTF. In DNA form, the CDR3 reads TGTGCCAGCCCGGGGGCCTATGGCTACACCTTC.

This clone was counted once. The chain uses TRBV5-4 and TRBJ2-1; D is possibly TRBD1 (6 bases). CDR1 and CDR2 from the germline V gene are SGHNT and YYREEE (reference sequence). The germline V and J ends were trimmed by 5 bases and 4 bases, with 16 bases remaining between them. This CDR3 spans 15 amino acids. The CDR3: CASRPTLDRYNEQFF. DNA of the CDR3: TGTGCCAGCAGACCTACTCTGGACAGATACAATGAGCAGTTCTTC. The full variable domain, in which reference TRBV5-4 and TRBJ2-1 provide the parts outside the CDR3, is ETGVTQSPTHLIKTRGQQVTLRCSSQSGHNTVSWYQQALGQGPQFIFQYYREEENGRGNFPPRFSGLQFPNYSSELNVNALELDDSALYLCASRPTLDRYNEQFFGPGTRLTVL.

The chain uses TRBV29-1 and TRBJ1-1; a weak D match, TRBD1 (5 bases). CDR1 is SQVTM, CDR2 ANQGSEA, per germline. This CDR3 region has 12 residues. V lost 6 bases and J lost 4, with 12 bases in between. CDR3 residues: CSVGRLLTEAFF. Here the CDR3 DNA reads TGCAGCGTGGGACGCCTGCTCACTGAAGCTTTCTTT.

Here the CDR3 DNA reads TGTGCTAGTCTAAGAGCTTGGGCAGGGGCCTACAATGAGCAGTTCTTC. Translating gives CASLRAWAGAYNEQFF. The chain carries TRBV12-5 and TRBJ2-1, with D tentatively TRBD1 (6 bases). CDR1 and CDR2 from the germline V gene are LGHNT and FRNRAP. CDR3 length: 16 residues. The V gene lost 8 bases and the J gene lost 2 bases, with 19 bases spanning the gap. The complete variable domain, with remaining parts taken from reference TRBV12-5 and TRBJ2-1, reads DARVTQTPRHKVTEMGQEVTMRCQPILGHNTVFWYRQTMMQGLELLAYFRNRAPLDDSGMPKDRFSAEMPDATLATLKIQPSEPRDSAVYFCASLRAWAGAYNEQFFGPGTRLTVL.

The V and J genes are TRBV19 and TRBJ2-3; D might be TRBD1 (5 bases). Trimming shortened V by 3 bases and J by 4 bases, and 14 bases separated the two germline ends. The CDR3 length is 15 residues. CDR1 and CDR2 (germline): LNHDA, SQIVND (reference sequence). CDR3 in amino acids: CASSMGRAQPDTQYF. CDR3 in DNA: TGTGCCAGTAGTATGGGCAGGGCCCAACCAGATACGCAGTATTTT.

This chain joins TRBV6-5 and TRBJ1-1; no reliable D call. CDR1 MNHEY and CDR2 SVGAGI come from the germline V gene. The CDR3 loop spans 13 amino acids. V was trimmed by 2 bases and J by 3 bases, leaving 7 bases between them. The CDR3 is CASSYGPDTEAFF. CDR3 nucleotide sequence: TGTGCCAGCAGTTACGGTCCCGACACTGAAGCTTTCTTT.

The chain couples TRBV19 to TRBJ1-1; no definite D call. Germline-derived CDR1 and CDR2 are LNHDA and SQIVND (reference sequence). This CDR3 comprises 13 residues. Trimming took off 4 bases at V and 4 bases at J, with 10 bases between the two ends. For the CDR3, the DNA is TGTGCCAGTAGTACCGATAGAAGCACTGAAGCTTTCTTT. Its translation: CASSTDRSTEAFF.

The rearrangement joins TRBV7-8 to TRBJ2-7, with TRBD2 as a possible D gene (6 bases). Between the trimmed V and J ends, which lost 5 bases and 4 bases, there was a span of 15 bases. The CDR3 totals 14 residues. The germline V gene has CDR1 SGHVS and CDR2 FQNEAQ. The CDR3, as DNA: TGTGCCAGCAGCCTGGGGCGGGGCGGGTACGAGCAGTACTTC. Translating gives CASSLGRGGYEQYF.

This chain uses TRBV5-1 with TRBJ2-3; 13 bases fit TRBD2. Germline assignment: CDR1 SGHRS and CDR2 YFSETQ. The CDR3 is 16 residues long. With V trimmed by 4 bases and J by 2 bases, 4 bases remained unmatched. The CDR3, as DNA: TGCGCCAGCAGCGCCGGACTAGCGGGAGCCACAGATACGCAGTATTTT. Translating gives CASSAGLAGATDTQYF.

The J gene is TRBJ1-4, the V gene TRBV7-8, with D possibly being TRBD1 (5 bases). V was clipped by 6 bases and J by 3 bases, with 11 bases between them. This CDR3 spans 14 amino acids. Per germline, CDR1 SGHVS and CDR2 FQNEAQ. Here the CDR3 reads CASRLDRSNEKLFF. The CDR3 nucleotides read TGTGCCAGCAGACTCGACAGATCTAATGAAAAACTGTTTTTT.

The V gene is TRBV27, the J gene TRBJ1-2; D unresolved. The CDR3 runs to 15 residues. Trimming pared 6 bases from V and 8 bases from J, leaving 22 bases between. CDR1 and CDR2 from the germline V gene are MNHEY and SMNVEV (reference sequence). CDR3 DNA sequence: TGTGCCAGCAGACCCAGAAGTCCAAGCGTCTGGGGCTACACCTTC. As protein: CASRPRSPSVWGYTF.

This clone was seen only once. The V call is TRBV11-1, the J call TRBJ2-2; 8 bases fit TRBD1. Germline-derived CDR1 and CDR2 are SGHAT and FQDESV (reference sequence). This CDR3 is built from 17 residues. Losses at the gene ends were 1 base for V and 0 bases for J; bases not matched to a gene: 4. This CDR3 is CASSLVGTGTNTGELFF. CDR3 DNA: TGTGCCAGCAGCTTAGTCGGGACAGGAACGAACACCGGGGAGCTGTTTTTT.

The chain joins TRBV5-1 to TRBJ2-5; TRBD2 agrees at 11 bases. V was clipped by 4 bases and J by 5 bases; unmatched bases: 7. The CDR3 totals 15 residues. Germline CDR1 reads SGHRS; CDR2 reads YFSETQ. CDR3 DNA sequence: TGCGCCAGCAGCACTAGCGGGAGCTTTCCTGAGACCCAGTACTTC. This gives the protein CASSTSGSFPETQYF.

A single count supports this clone. The V call is TRBV6-6, the J call TRBJ2-1, with 9 bases fitting TRBD2. V was clipped by 0 bases and J by 7 bases; unmatched bases: 7. CDR3 length: 16 residues. Per germline, CDR1 MNHNY and CDR2 SVGAGI (reference sequence). CDR3 nucleotide sequence: TGTGCCAGCAGTTACTCGATAGGACTAGCGAGGAATGAGCAGTTCTTC. As protein: CASSYSIGLARNEQFF.

In DNA, the CDR3 is TGCGCCAGCAGCCCGGGACCCTTAGGCGCAGATACGCAGTATTTT. This encodes CASSPGPLGADTQYF. This chain joins TRBV4-1 and TRBJ2-3, with D possibly called TRBD1 or TRBD2 (5 bases each). Germline V gene sequence: CDR1 MGHRA, CDR2 YSYEKL. The V end lost 4 bases, the J end lost 4 bases, and 15 bases lay between the germline ends. The CDR3 contains 15 residues.

This clone was seen only once. CDR3 DNA: TGTGCCAGCAGCCAGGGGGACAGGGACAAAGCTTTCTTT. Translating it yields CASSQGDRDKAFF. The chain couples TRBV4-2 to TRBJ1-1; 9 bases are a match to TRBD1. From germline, CDR1 is LGHNA and CDR2 YNFKEQ. V lost 3 bases and J lost 9; bases outside the gene matches: 5. The CDR3 is made up of 13 amino acids.

V and J are TRBV10-3 and TRBJ2-3, with D perhaps matching TRBD1 (6 bases). This CDR3 is 17 amino acids long. V was cut by 0 bases and J by 2 bases, with 15 bases left in between. Germline V lookup: CDR1 ENHRY, CDR2 SYGVKD. The DNA of the CDR3 is TGTGCCATCAGTGAGTCAGGGCGGACAGCGGTCACAGATACGCAGTATTTT. This encodes CAISESGRTAVTDTQYF.

The gene calls are TRBV5-1 and TRBJ2-7; D is undetermined. The CDR3 totals 14 residues. Trimming stripped 4 bases from V and 0 bases from J, with 11 bases between. Per the germline V gene, CDR1 is SGHRS and CDR2 is YFSETQ. The CDR3, as DNA: TGCGCCAGCAGCCTCGCTCCTAGCTCCTACGAGCAGTACTTC. It yields the protein CASSLAPSSYEQYF.